Reported below is one T cell receptor (beta chain). The germline gives CDR1 MNHEY, CDR2 SVGAGI. V was clipped by 6 bases and J by 8 bases, with 13 bases between them. This CDR3 is 13 amino acids long. Generated by immunoSEQ multiplex PCR, the TCRdb table keeps only in-frame clones and is missing some. The sample lists about 120,000 clones, more than 85% occurring once. This record belongs to a study of control samples from healthy donors and cancer patients. The clonotype originates from a young man in good health. The chain couples TRBV6-5 to TRBJ1-4; no clear D gene. The sample was blood. The CDR3, as DNA: TGTGCCAGCAGACCTGGGGTAGGGGAAAAACTGTTTTTT. Protein sequence: CASRPGVGEKLFF.